The clone carrying this TCR beta chain has more than one count but fewer than ten. No antigen is known for it. Expressed TCRB transcripts were sequenced after all isolated RNA was converted to cDNA. Some clones are missing from TCRdb's copy, which holds only in-frame ones; the method was immunoSEQ multiplex PCR. Found here are around 140,000 clones, 10% of them singletons; the top ten hold roughly 1.3%. The data derive from a study of beta chain features in type 1 diabetes. Looking at the study overall: There were 107,917,701 sorted cells examined across all samples. Regarding the study as a whole: All four CD4+ subsets of Type 1 diabetes patients contained TCRB CDR3s that were moderately but significantly shorter.

A single heparinised draw of roughly 110 mL on average was taken per donor. By way of CD45RO/CCR7/CD25/CD127/CD95/CD27, the CD4+ regulatory, stem cell-like memory, central memory and naive cells were sorted. With 5 bases removed from V and 0 bases from J, the gap between germline ends came to 4 bases. This CDR3 is 11 amino acids long. The germline gives CDR1 GTSNPN, CDR2 SVGIG (reference sequence). This sequence originates from a man younger than 35 in good health. The source material was naive CD4+ T cells from blood. V is TRBV30 and J is TRBJ1-2; D ambiguous. CDR3 DNA: TGTGCCTGGGACTCTAACTATGGCTACACCTTC. Its translation is CAWDSNYGYTF.